Presented here are 15 T cell receptor beta chains from one specimen sequenced in a study of vaccination and CD4 T cells after COVID-19. Treatment: roughly ten-day PBMC culture with coronavirus spike peptide pools or control peptides (ViraFEST assay). Cultured CD4+ T-cell DNA underwent Oncomine TCR Beta short-read sequencing. One entry per CDR3 protein, called by TCRdb with MiXCR from the PCR reads. Of about 9,000 distinct CDR3 sequences detected, 45% to 50% appear once; the ten largest clones hold under 25%. The antigens these receptors bind are not known. Sample: CD4+ T cells from blood, cultured in vitro. The receptors shown here come from a human donor who had recovered from COVID-19.

This clonotype was seen once. This chain uses TRBV2 with TRBJ2-7; 7 nucleotides agree with TRBD1. The CDR3 has 14 residues. The trim removed 8 bases at V and 0 bases at J, leaving 7 bases unmatched. CDR1 and CDR2 (germline): SNHLY, FYNNEI. The CDR3 DNA reads as TGTGCCAGCTTTAGGACAGGTCTCTCCTACGAGCAGTACTTC. Translation: CASFRTGLSYEQYF.

The chain couples TRBV20-1 to TRBJ2-7; 13 bases are shared with TRBD2. This CDR3 is built from 12 residues. Per germline, CDR1 DFQATT and CDR2 SNEGSKA (reference sequence). The V segment lost 6 bases and the J segment 7 bases; nucleotides outside the gene matches: 3. The CDR3 DNA reads TGCAGTGCCAGGACTAGCGGGAGAGAGCAGTACTTC. It codes for CSARTSGREQYF.

As to this clonotype: At one of its ends the junction is not consistent with the germline gene, which may arise from a read error. The rearrangement uses TRBV12-3 or TRBV12-4 and TRBJ2-7; TRBD2 matches at 13 bases. There are 14 residues in the CDR3. The CDR3 DNA reads as TGTGCCAGCACCCCCGGACTAGCGGGGGATCCGCCCCTCTTC. This translates into CASTPGLAGDPPLF.

The V and J genes are TRBV11-1 and TRBJ1-5; 8 nucleotides match TRBD1. This CDR3 is 15 amino acids long. The germline CDR1 and CDR2 sequences are SGHAT and FQDESV (reference sequence). The V gene end was trimmed by 6 bases and the J gene end by 4 bases; junction bases not matched to a gene: 8. Here the CDR3 DNA reads TGTGCCAGCAGTTCCGGGACAGGAATTAATCAGCCCCAGCATTTT. This gives the protein CASSSGTGINQPQHF. Together with reference TRBV11-1 and TRBJ1-5, the CDR3 gives the full variable domain: EAEVAQSPRYKITEKSQAVAFWCDPISGHATLYWYRQILGQGPELLVQFQDESVVDDSQLPKDRFSAERLKGVDSTLKIQPAELGDSAMYLCASSSGTGINQPQHFGDGTRLSIL.

The rearrangement links TRBV19 to TRBJ1-2; 8 positions agree with TRBD1. CDR3 length: 15 amino acids. Germline CDR1 LNHDA, CDR2 SQIVND (reference sequence). Trimming took 5 bases from V and 5 from J; bases not matched to a gene: 10. CDR3 amino acids: CASSLLGQGRYGYTF. The CDR3 DNA reads as TGTGCCAGTAGTCTACTCGGACAGGGAAGATATGGCTACACCTTC.

V and J are TRBV7-6 and TRBJ1-1; D is ambiguous. The V and J ends lost 5 bases and 3 bases respectively, with 10 bases between them. Germline loops: CDR1 SGHVS, CDR2 FNYEAQ. The CDR3 extends over 13 amino acids. Here the CDR3 reads CASSPLVDTEAFF. The CDR3, as DNA: TGTGCCAGCAGCCCCCTAGTTGACACTGAAGCTTTCTTT.

The chain is built from TRBV12-3 or TRBV12-4 and TRBJ2-2; D ambiguous. The CDR3 extends over 14 amino acids. V was pared by 6 bases and J by 6 bases, with 14 bases between. As DNA, the CDR3 is TGTGCCAGCAGCCACCGGCGGTCCTCCGGGGAGCTGTTTTTT. Protein sequence: CASSHRRSSGELFF.

The chain links TRBV6-5 to TRBJ2-3; 10 positions match TRBD2. V gave up 0 bases and J gave up 4 bases; unmatched junction bases: 4. From germline, CDR1 is MNHEY and CDR2 SVGAGI. The CDR3 consists of 16 residues. The CDR3, as DNA: TGTGCCAGCAGTTACTCGCAGCGGGGGGGCTCAGATACGCAGTATTTT. Protein: CASSYSQRGGSDTQYF.

This clonotype was seen a few times. This rearrangement joins TRBV7-9 to TRBJ1-1; 8 bases agree with TRBD1. From germline, CDR1 is SEHNR and CDR2 FQNEAQ (reference sequence). V shed 1 base and J 1 base; nucleotides not matched to a gene: 2. This CDR3 has 15 amino acids. CDR3 DNA: TGTGCCAGCAGCTTAGGAGACAGGGGGAACACTGAAGCTTTCTTT. Its translation: CASSLGDRGNTEAFF. The entire variable domain, with the rest obtained from reference TRBV7-9 and TRBJ1-1, is as follows: DTGVSQNPRHKITKRGQNVTFRCDPISEHNRLYWYRQTLGQGPEFLTYFQNEAQLEKSRLLSDRFSAERPKGSFSTLEIQRTEQGDSAMYLCASSLGDRGNTEAFFGQGTRLTVV.

This clonotype has just a few counts. The chain employs TRBV7-9 and TRBJ2-3, with 11 bases aligning to TRBD2. The CDR3 has 13 amino acids. Germline CDR1 SEHNR, CDR2 FQNEAQ (reference sequence). V lost 5 bases and J lost 6; bases outside the gene matches: 1. This chain's CDR3 is CASSTSGGDTQYF. In nucleotides, the CDR3 is TGTGCCAGCAGCACTAGCGGGGGTGATACGCAGTATTTT.

The J gene is TRBJ2-1, the V gene TRBV5-5; D remains ambiguous. The CDR3 spans 12 residues. From germline, CDR1 is SGHKS and CDR2 YYEKEE (reference sequence). Trimming pared 0 bases from V and 8 bases from J, leaving 6 bases between. As DNA, the CDR3 is TGTGCCAGCAGCTTGGGCATGTATGAGCAGTTCTTC. Translated: CASSLGMYEQFF.

For this clonotype: This likely comes from a read error, as the CDR3 has no conserved phenylalanine or tryptophan at its end. V usage is TRBV19 and J usage is TRBJ2-7; TRBD1 agrees at 8 bases. Germline CDR1 is LNHDA and CDR2 is SQIVND (reference sequence). The CDR3 length is 13 residues. Trimming cost V 10 bases and J 0 bases; bases outside gene matches: 5. The CDR3 protein is CATRDRSSYEQYI. The CDR3 DNA reads as TGTGCCACCCGGGACAGGAGCTCCTACGAGCAGTACATC.

This clonotype was detected only a few times. The V gene is TRBV29-1, the J gene TRBJ2-3; 13 bases map to TRBD2. With V trimmed by 4 bases and J by 2 bases, 9 bases remained unmatched. Germline CDR1 SQVTM, CDR2 ANQGSEA. The CDR3 loop spans 17 amino acids. CDR3 in DNA: TGCAGCGTTGGGGGGACTAGCGGGAAAACCCTCACAGATACGCAGTATTTT. This translates into CSVGGTSGKTLTDTQYF.

This clonotype was found a few times. The chain employs TRBV20-1 and TRBJ2-2; the D is unclear. Germline V lookup: CDR1 DFQATT, CDR2 SNEGSKA (reference sequence). V lost 6 bases to trimming and J lost 4 bases, with 15 bases between them. There are 14 residues in the CDR3. The CDR3 nucleotides are TGCAGTGCCCCGGGCCCTGTAGGCACCGGGGAGCTGTTTTTT. It is translated as CSAPGPVGTGELFF.

V gene TRBV29-1 combines with J gene TRBJ2-2; the D gene is possibly TRBD1 (6 bases). Germline assignment: CDR1 SQVTM and CDR2 ANQGSEA. The ends were cut back, 5 bases at V and 2 bases at J, with 9 bases in the middle. The CDR3 is 13 residues long. The CDR3 DNA reads TGCAGCGTTAGACAGGCTAACACCGGGGAGCTGTTTTTT. Its protein product is CSVRQANTGELFF.